This TCR beta chain was recorded in a study of blood T cell repertoires in COVID-19. The CDR3 runs to 13 residues. The germline V gene has CDR1 SEHNR and CDR2 FQNEAQ (reference sequence). V gave up 5 bases and J gave up 7 bases, with 14 bases separating them. Only a few counts were recorded for this clone. The protocol was immunoSEQ multiplex PCR, while the TCRdb copy is restricted to in-frame clones and leaves out a portion. This table has fewer than 250,000 clones, under 90% appearing once. The source material was peripheral blood. This chain connects TRBV7-9 to TRBJ2-5; possibly TRBD2 for D (6 bases). The TCR comes from a woman aged 40-49 years with active or convalescent COVID-19. The CDR3 DNA is TGTGCCAGCAGCCATAGCGGCCAGGGGACCCAGTACTTC. Translated, it gives CASSHSGQGTQYF.